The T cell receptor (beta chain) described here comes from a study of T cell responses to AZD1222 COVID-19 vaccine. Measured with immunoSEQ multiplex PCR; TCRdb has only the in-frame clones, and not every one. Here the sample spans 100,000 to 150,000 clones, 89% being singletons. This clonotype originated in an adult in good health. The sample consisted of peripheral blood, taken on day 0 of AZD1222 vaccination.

The CDR3 region has the DNA TGTGCCAGCAGTTCCCGGGGGGGCTTAGCTGTAGTTAATTCACCCCTCCACTTT. As protein: CASSSRGGLAVVNSPLHF. The V gene is TRBV27, the J gene TRBJ1-6, with D maybe TRBD1 (6 bases). There are 18 residues in the CDR3. Trimming removed 4 bases from V and 6 bases from J, with 22 bases in between. CDR1 and CDR2 from the germline V gene are MNHEY and SMNVEV (reference sequence).